This T cell receptor (beta chain) was obtained from a study of T-cell memory formation after mild COVID-19. The CDR3 is 11 amino acids. V dropped 5 bases and J dropped 4 bases, with 9 bases sitting between them. Germline V CDR1 and CDR2: DFQATT, SNEGSKA (reference sequence). TCRdb reanalysed the 5' RACE reads using MiXCR and keeps one entry per CDR3 protein. In the table there are approximately 250,000 distinct CDR3 sequences, over 15% of which are singletons. The specimen was PBMCs or a T cell subset sorted from them (not recorded which). The source is a man aged 18 to 30 who had mild COVID-19 (a few samples of this study predate the infection). Cell type and time point are not known. J is TRBJ2-7 and V is TRBV20-1; D possibly corresponds to TRBD2 (6 bases). CDR3 protein: CSAGEVYEQYF. The CDR3 coding sequence is TGCAGTGCTGGGGAGGTTTACGAGCAGTACTTC.